This T cell receptor beta chain was recovered during a study of T-cell reconstitution after alpha-beta-depleted transplantation in children. The TCRbeta library incorporated unique molecular identifiers. TCRdb reprocessed the PCR reads via MiXCR and lists one record per CDR3 protein. The data show 700,000 or so distinct CDR3 sequences, with approximately 14% seen just once and 0.65% to 0.9% held by the top ten. The CDR3 totals 11 residues. The V gene lost 7 bases and the J gene lost 7 bases, with 11 bases spanning the gap. Per the germline V gene, CDR1 is SGHRS and CDR2 is YFSETQ. The study's findings and limits: T-cell counts and diversity were attributed mostly to newly produced T cells one year after transplant.

This clonotype was seen ten or more times. Its antigen remains unidentified. The starting material was PBMCs, obtained before TCRalphabeta/CD19-depleted stem cell transplant. The receptor comes from a girl aged 2 to 10 with congenital amegakaryocytic thrombocytopenia, due to receive a stem cell transplant. V is TRBV5-1 and J is TRBJ2-5; the D is unclear. The CDR3 DNA reads as TGCGCCAGCGCCCAGGCTTGGACCCAGTACTTC. Translated, it gives CASAQAWTQYF.